Shown below are 30 T cell receptor beta chains from a single sample sequenced in a study of T-cell reconstitution after alpha-beta-depleted transplantation in children. TCRbeta library preparation incorporated unique molecular identifiers. TCRdb itself ran the PCR reads through MiXCR, one entry per CDR3 protein. The top ten hold about 15% of the sample, which has 500,000 or so distinct CDR3 sequences, roughly 10% seen once. The sample in question was PBMCs, mostly from graft donor cells, obtained 180 days after TCRalphabeta/CD19-depleted stem cell transplant. The source is a female patient aged 2-9 years who had a stem cell transplant for aplastic anemia, so the T cells may come from the graft donor.

This clonotype was detected only a few times. The chain combines TRBV7-8 with TRBJ2-1; possibly TRBD1 or TRBD2 for D (5 bases each). CDR3 size: 14 residues. Trimming cost V 2 bases and J 13 bases, with 18 bases left between them. The germline gives CDR1 SGHVS, CDR2 FQNEAQ. CDR3 sequence: CASSLKARDPPQFF. CDR3 coding DNA: TGTGCCAGCAGCTTAAAGGCTAGGGACCCTCCCCAGTTCTTC.

This clonotype occurred a few times. The chain combines TRBV7-7 with TRBJ2-5; D is undetermined. From germline, CDR1 is SSHAT and CDR2 FNYEAQ (reference sequence). The ends were cut back, 7 bases at V and 5 bases at J, with 14 bases in the middle. This CDR3 has 13 residues. CDR3 loop: CASTPQFGETQYF. CDR3 nucleotides: TGTGCCAGCACCCCCCAATTCGGGGAGACCCAGTACTTC.

The chain couples TRBV7-9 to TRBJ2-7; D may be TRBD1 (6 bases). V lost 3 bases and J lost 5, with 14 bases in between. The germline V gene encodes CDR1 SEHNR and CDR2 FQNEAQ (reference sequence). The CDR3 runs to 14 residues. The CDR3 here is CASSLGASGNEQYF. For the CDR3, the DNA is TGTGCCAGCAGCTTGGGGGCCTCGGGGAACGAGCAGTACTTC.

This clonotype was observed a few times. The chain recombines TRBV5-1 with TRBJ2-5; either TRBD1 or TRBD2 may supply D (5 bases each). Trimming pared 2 bases from V and 0 bases from J, leaving 11 bases between. The CDR3 extends over 15 amino acids. Germline V CDR1 and CDR2: SGHRS, YFSETQ. The CDR3 DNA reads as TGCGCCAGCAGCTTTGGGACCGCGAACCAAGAGACCCAGTACTTC. Protein product: CASSFGTANQETQYF.

V is TRBV28 and J is TRBJ2-3; 7 nucleotides align to TRBD2. V dropped 8 bases and J dropped 0; count of bases not matched to a gene: 8. Germline V CDR1 and CDR2: MDHEN, SYDVKM. CDR3 length equals 15 residues. The CDR3: CASGFFSGSTDTQYF. As DNA, the CDR3 is TGTGCCAGCGGATTTTTTAGCGGGAGCACAGATACGCAGTATTTT.

Remarks on this clonotype: Given a much more abundant clone one base away, this may be a read error. The chain is built from TRBV7-9 and TRBJ2-5; unclear D gene. The V end was cut by 7 bases, the J end by 0 bases, with 9 bases between. There are 13 residues in the CDR3. Germline lookup yields CDR1 SEHNR and CDR2 FQNEAQ (reference sequence). The CDR3 spells CASTPVYQETQYF. DNA for the CDR3: TGTGCCAGCACCCCGGTATACCAAGAGACCCAGTACTTC.

The table lists this clonotype with many counts. The CDR3 here is CSAVRGEKLFF. The DNA of the CDR3 is TGCAGTGCTGTGAGGGGGGAAAAACTGTTTTTT. The chain is built from TRBV20-1 and TRBJ1-4; TRBD1 is a possible D gene (6 bases). This CDR3 is 11 amino acids long. The germline CDR1 and CDR2 sequences are DFQATT and SNEGSKA (reference sequence). V lost 5 bases, J lost 8 bases, and 9 bases lay in between.

CDR3 amino acids: CASSLQGQGWYNEQFF. For the CDR3, the DNA is TGTGCCAGCAGCTTACAAGGACAGGGTTGGTACAATGAGCAGTTCTTC. This chain uses TRBV7-2 with TRBJ2-1; 8 bases are a match to TRBD1. The V and J ends lost 2 bases and 4 bases, in that order; junction bases with no gene match: 7. The CDR3 consists of 16 residues. The germline V gene encodes CDR1 SGHTA and CDR2 FQGNSA. The variable domain in full, completed from reference TRBV7-2 and TRBJ2-1, reads GAGVSQSPSNKVTEKGKDVELRCDPISGHTALYWYRQSLGQGLEFLIYFQGNSAPDKSGLPSDRFSAERTGGSVSTLTIQRTQQEDSAVYLCASSLQGQGWYNEQFFGPGTRLTVL.

This clonotype was found many times. The rearrangement uses TRBV5-1 and TRBJ2-7; 7 nucleotides line up with TRBD2. V trimming: 0 bases; J trimming: 0 bases; junction bases outside the gene matches: 6. Germline CDR1 reads SGHRS; CDR2 reads YFSETQ. The CDR3 consists of 16 residues. This chain's CDR3 is CASSLDAGVGSYEQYF. The CDR3 DNA reads as TGCGCCAGCAGCTTGGACGCGGGGGTTGGCTCCTACGAGCAGTACTTC.

This clonotype has more than one count but fewer than ten. V and J are TRBV7-8 and TRBJ2-7, with 7 bases fitting TRBD2. Per germline, CDR1 SGHVS and CDR2 FQNEAQ. The V and J ends lost 7 bases and 6 bases, in that order; junction bases with no gene match: 15. The CDR3 has 15 amino acids. In DNA, the CDR3 is TGTGCCAGCAAAGGTGGCGGGAGTAGATCATCCGAGCAGTACTTC. Translation: CASKGGGSRSSEQYF.

This chain joins TRBV12-3 or TRBV12-4 and TRBJ1-4, with D hard to call. The CDR3 runs to 16 residues. The V and J ends lost 7 bases and 4 bases respectively, with 19 bases between them. CDR3 nucleotides: TGTGCCAGCAACTCTAACCGCCGGAAGTTTAATGAAAAACTGTTTTTT. Its protein product is CASNSNRRKFNEKLFF.

The rearrangement links TRBV2 to TRBJ2-1; D is uncertain. Germline CDR1 is SNHLY and CDR2 is FYNNEI. Trimming pared 5 bases from V and 5 bases from J, leaving 13 bases between. There are 14 residues in the CDR3. This chain's CDR3 is CASSHPNLNNEQFF. The CDR3 bases are TGTGCCAGCAGTCACCCCAACTTAAACAATGAGCAGTTCTTC.

This clonotype was counted a few times. V usage is TRBV28 and J usage is TRBJ2-5; TRBD1 might be the D (5 bases). This CDR3 is built from 16 residues. Germline V gene lookup returns CDR1 MDHEN and CDR2 SYDVKM. Between the trimmed V and J ends, which lost 2 bases and 1 base, there was a span of 14 bases. CDR3 amino acids: CASSLPGRALQETQYF. CDR3 nucleotides: TGTGCCAGCAGTTTACCGGGCAGGGCGCTCCAAGAGACCCAGTACTTC. Full variable domain (outside the CDR3, taken from reference TRBV28 and TRBJ2-5): DVKVTQSSRYLVKRTGEKVFLECVQDMDHENMFWYRQDPGLGLRLIYFSYDVKMKEKGDIPEGYSVSREKKERFSLILESASTNQTSMYLCASSLPGRALQETQYFGPGTRLLVL.

The rearrangement uses TRBV5-1 and TRBJ2-4; D call uncertain. V was trimmed by 3 bases and J by 0 bases, leaving 7 bases between them. The CDR3 runs 14 residues. Germline-derived CDR1 and CDR2 are SGHRS and YFSETQ. The CDR3 DNA sequence: TGCGCCAGCAGCTCCAATCTAGCCAAAAACATTCAGTACTTC. This codes for CASSSNLAKNIQYF. Drawing the rest from reference TRBV5-1 and TRBJ2-4, the complete variable domain is KAGVTQTPRYLIKTRGQQVTLSCSPISGHRSVSWYQQTPGQGLQFLFEYFSETQRNKGNFPGRFSGRQFSNSRSEMNVSTLELGDSALYLCASSSNLAKNIQYFGAGTRLSVL.

The chain carries TRBV20-1 and TRBJ2-5; TRBD1 aligns across 11 bases. V trimming: 7 bases; J trimming: 4 bases; junction bases outside the gene matches: 5. CDR1 is DFQATT and CDR2 is SNEGSKA in the germline V gene (reference sequence). The CDR3 extends over 13 amino acids. This CDR3 is CSGGQGARETQYF. The CDR3 DNA sequence: TGCAGTGGCGGACAGGGGGCGCGAGAGACCCAGTACTTC.

This clonotype was found a few times. The rearrangement links TRBV30 to TRBJ2-7, with TRBD1 matching 7 bases. Germline V CDR1 and CDR2: GTSNPN, SVGIG (reference sequence). The CDR3 extends over 12 amino acids. Trimming at V came to 4 bases and at J to 2 bases, leaving 2 bases not matched to a gene. CDR3 DNA: TGTGCCTGGACGGGACAGCCCTACGAGCAGTACTTC. Its protein product is CAWTGQPYEQYF.

This clonotype was detected only a few times. V gene TRBV20-1 combines with J gene TRBJ1-1; no firm D call. Germline loops: CDR1 DFQATT, CDR2 SNEGSKA (reference sequence). Trimming took off 1 base at V and 10 bases at J, with 13 bases between the two ends. This CDR3 is 12 amino acids long. The CDR3, as DNA: TGCAGTGCTAGAGCTCCCTCGTCTATAGCTTTCTTT. Translating gives CSARAPSSIAFF.

This clonotype was picked up a small number of times. The chain uses TRBV6-4 and TRBJ2-3, with 9 bases that match TRBD1. The CDR3 consists of 15 residues. CDR1 MRHNA and CDR2 SNTAGT come from the germline V gene. V lost 4 bases to trimming and J lost 5 bases; unmatched junction nucleotides: 7. CDR3 bases: TGTGCCAGCAGTGCCACAGGGGGCATGGGAGATACGCAGTATTTT. It codes for CASSATGGMGDTQYF.

This clonotype was counted many times. The V call is TRBV7-2, the J call TRBJ2-1; TRBD1 matches 12 bases. There are 15 residues in the CDR3. V gave up 5 bases and J gave up 7 bases; unmatched junction bases: 6. Germline CDR1 reads SGHTA; CDR2 reads FQGNSA. The CDR3 region has the DNA TGTGCCAGCAGCGAAAGGGACAGGGGGCGAAATGAGCAGTTCTTC. This codes for CASSERDRGRNEQFF. The complete variable domain, with remaining parts taken from reference TRBV7-2 and TRBJ2-1, reads GAGVSQSPSNKVTEKGKDVELRCDPISGHTALYWYRQSLGQGLEFLIYFQGNSAPDKSGLPSDRFSAERTGGSVSTLTIQRTQQEDSAVYLCASSERDRGRNEQFFGPGTRLTVL.

This clonotype has a handful of counts. J is TRBJ2-6 and V is TRBV9; 8 nucleotides agree with TRBD2. The CDR3 contains 15 residues. The V gene end was trimmed by 2 bases and the J gene end by 4 bases; junction bases not matched to a gene: 2. Germline CDR1 SGDLS, CDR2 YYNGEE. CDR3 sequence: CASSVGGVGANVLTF. The CDR3 region has the DNA TGTGCCAGCAGCGTCGGGGGGGTGGGGGCCAACGTCCTGACTTTC.

There are many counts of this clonotype. The CDR3 sequence: CSARDYEGNRETQYF. The CDR3 DNA reads TGCAGTGCTAGAGATTATGAGGGGAATAGGGAGACCCAGTACTTC. The chain has TRBV20-1 and TRBJ2-5; either TRBD1 or TRBD2 may supply D (5 bases each). The CDR3 length is 15 residues. Germline V lookup: CDR1 DFQATT, CDR2 SNEGSKA (reference sequence). Trimming pared 0 bases from V and 5 bases from J, leaving 16 bases between.

This clonotype was observed at least ten times. This chain links TRBV7-2 with TRBJ2-1; 8 bases match TRBD2. The V and J ends lost 1 base and 7 bases, in that order; junction bases with no gene match: 6. Germline V gene lookup returns CDR1 SGHTA and CDR2 FQGNSA. There are 15 residues in the CDR3. CDR3 coding DNA: TGTGCCAGCAGCTTAGGGCCTAGCGGGCCTAATGAGCAGTTCTTC. Encoded protein: CASSLGPSGPNEQFF.

The rearrangement links TRBV7-2 to TRBJ2-3; unclear D gene. The germline V gene encodes CDR1 SGHTA and CDR2 FQGNSA. Trimming cost V 5 bases and J 10 bases, with 13 bases left between them. The CDR3 is made up of 12 amino acids. CDR3: CASSPGEVPQYF. CDR3 in DNA: TGTGCCAGCAGCCCAGGCGAGGTGCCGCAGTATTTT.

A few counts support this clonotype. The CDR3 bases are TGCGCCACCGGTTTCGAGACGGTGAACACCGGGGAGCTGTTTTTT. Amino acids: CATGFETVNTGELFF. The chain has TRBV4-3 and TRBJ2-2; D call uncertain. Germline V gene sequence: CDR1 LGHNA, CDR2 YSLEER. V dropped 10 bases and J dropped 1 base, with 16 bases sitting between them. The CDR3 totals 15 residues.

This clonotype was seen more than once but under ten times. The rearrangement uses TRBV28 and TRBJ2-6, with D possibly called TRBD1 or TRBD2 (5 bases each). The CDR3 length is 17 residues. The V and J ends lost 2 bases and 4 bases respectively, with 15 bases between them. Germline V gives CDR1 MDHEN, CDR2 SYDVKM. Here the CDR3 DNA reads TGTGCCAGCAGTTTACGGTTGTTGAGGGACGGGGCCAACGTCCTGACTTTC. Its protein is CASSLRLLRDGANVLTF. The full variable domain, in which reference TRBV28 and TRBJ2-6 provide the parts outside the CDR3, is DVKVTQSSRYLVKRTGEKVFLECVQDMDHENMFWYRQDPGLGLRLIYFSYDVKMKEKGDIPEGYSVSREKKERFSLILESASTNQTSMYLCASSLRLLRDGANVLTFGAGSRLTVL.

In its sample, this clonotype was seen many times. This rearrangement joins TRBV12-3 or TRBV12-4 to TRBJ2-5; tentative D call: TRBD2 (5 bases). V lost 5 bases and J 5 bases, leaving 18 bases between the germline ends. The CDR3 extends over 15 amino acids. In nucleotides, the CDR3 is TGTGCCAGCAGTCCCGAGGCCTGGGAGAGTGAGACCCAGTACTTC. Translation: CASSPEAWESETQYF.

The chain employs TRBV5-6 and TRBJ2-3; possibly TRBD2 for D (6 bases). The CDR3 is 15 residues long. Trimming removed 0 bases at V and 5 bases at J, with 13 bases between. From germline, CDR1 is SGHDT and CDR2 YYEEEE. CDR3 DNA: TGTGCCAGCAGCTTGGGCGGGGTTCGGGGAGATACGCAGTATTTT. Amino acids: CASSLGGVRGDTQYF.

This clonotype was seen a few times. The chain uses TRBV20-1 and TRBJ2-7, with D possibly being TRBD1 (6 bases). This CDR3 is built from 13 residues. Between the trimmed V and J ends, which lost 6 bases and 6 bases, there was a span of 18 bases. Germline CDR1 DFQATT, CDR2 SNEGSKA (reference sequence). The DNA of the CDR3 is TGCAGTGCCCTCTCCCAGGGGCCCCCCGAGCAGTACTTC. This encodes CSALSQGPPEQYF.

Only a few counts were recorded for this clonotype. The chain has TRBV27 and TRBJ1-2, with a weak D call TRBD1 (5 bases). Trimming left V 5 bases short and J 8 bases short, with 27 bases between. The CDR3 spans 17 residues. The V gene's germline CDR1 is MNHEY and CDR2 SMNVEV (reference sequence). The CDR3 loop is CASSHRLGKPLPEGYTF. For the CDR3, the DNA is TGTGCCAGCAGTCACAGGCTTGGGAAACCTCTCCCAGAGGGCTACACCTTC.

This clonotype was picked up a small number of times. The rearrangement uses TRBV20-1 and TRBJ1-1, with D perhaps matching TRBD1 (5 bases). The V gene's germline CDR1 is DFQATT and CDR2 SNEGSKA (reference sequence). The CDR3 length is 11 residues. The CDR3 spells CRGHGFDEAFF. The CDR3 DNA is TGCAGGGGGCATGGGTTCGATGAAGCTTTCTTT.